This T cell receptor (beta chain) originates from a study of blood T cell repertoires in COVID-19. Study overall: The samples span acute and convalescent COVID-19 from the United States, Italy and Spain. Sources were T cells, B-cell-depleted T cells, or PBMCs; the material itself was cDNA or gDNA.

V lost 6 bases and J lost 8; bases outside the gene matches: 14. Germline lookup yields CDR1 MDHEN and CDR2 SYDVKM. This CDR3 region has 17 residues. As processed by the authors: The assay estimated nucleated cells by amplifying reference gene primers. Generated by immunoSEQ multiplex PCR, the TCRdb table keeps only in-frame clones and is missing some. V, J and clone size derive from that table, while D and trimming were established from the DNA sequence. The sample shows 200,000 to 300,000 clones, about 89% of them seen only once. Participants' reported clinical history set cohort assignment. Specimen: PBMCs or T cells enriched from blood (not recorded which). The TCR was taken from a woman aged 25 to 45 who had recovered from COVID-19. The chain is built from TRBV28 and TRBJ2-1, with 12 positions matching TRBD2. CDR3 residues: CASSPGASGRAGDEQFF. The CDR3 DNA reads TGTGCCAGCAGCCCCGGCGCTAGCGGGAGGGCGGGCGATGAGCAGTTCTTC.